This passage covers 5 T cell receptor beta chains from one sample sequenced in a study of blood T cells in healthy people across ages. Alongside a J-beta primer mix, a sample-barcoded 5' primer served in a second PCR lasting roughly 7 to 11 cycles. MiXCR, applied by TCRdb to the 5' RACE reads, yields one record per CDR3 protein. Of around 400,000 distinct CDR3 sequences in the sample, roughly half were seen once. The sample consisted of blood. The source is a man aged 55 to 70 in good health.

The chain recombines TRBV7-2 with TRBJ1-5; D unclear. Germline CDR1 is SGHTA and CDR2 is FQGNSA. CDR3 length: 13 residues. Trimming took off 5 bases at V and 6 bases at J, with 11 bases between the two ends. The CDR3 reads CASSLNRGQPQHF. The CDR3 DNA is TGTGCCAGCAGCCTCAATCGCGGTCAGCCCCAGCATTTT.

The chain employs TRBV24-1 and TRBJ2-3; 9 bases fit TRBD1. This CDR3 is built from 13 residues. The germline V gene has CDR1 KGHDR and CDR2 SFDVKD. The V and J ends lost 10 bases and 4 bases, in that order; junction bases with no gene match: 5. CDR3 sequence reads: CATSTGGADTQYF. CDR3 sequence (DNA): TGTGCCACTAGTACAGGGGGCGCAGATACGCAGTATTTT.

This clonotype was counted ten times or more. V gene TRBV20-1 combines with J gene TRBJ2-1, with a weak D call TRBD2 (6 bases). The germline gives CDR1 DFQATT, CDR2 SNEGSKA (reference sequence). This CDR3 contains 13 residues. V gave up 2 bases and J gave up 9 bases, with 14 bases separating them. CDR3 region: CSARLAERREQFF. CDR3 DNA sequence: TGCAGTGCTAGATTAGCGGAGCGGCGTGAGCAGTTCTTC.

V is TRBV20-1 and J is TRBJ2-1; D ambiguous. Germline V lookup: CDR1 DFQATT, CDR2 SNEGSKA (reference sequence). This CDR3 comprises 12 residues. Trimming stripped 4 bases from V and 8 bases from J, with 12 bases between. CDR3 sequence reads: CSATLTTDEQFF. For the CDR3, the DNA is TGCAGTGCTACCCTAACGACCGATGAGCAGTTCTTC.

The chain links TRBV20-1 to TRBJ2-1, with 10 bases matching TRBD2. The V gene's germline CDR1 is DFQATT and CDR2 SNEGSKA (reference sequence). This CDR3 comprises 15 residues. V gave up 0 bases and J gave up 4 bases; unmatched junction bases: 3. The CDR3 nucleotides read TGCAGTGCTAGAGATGCGACTAGCGGGTACAATGAGCAGTTCTTC. It encodes CSARDATSGYNEQFF.